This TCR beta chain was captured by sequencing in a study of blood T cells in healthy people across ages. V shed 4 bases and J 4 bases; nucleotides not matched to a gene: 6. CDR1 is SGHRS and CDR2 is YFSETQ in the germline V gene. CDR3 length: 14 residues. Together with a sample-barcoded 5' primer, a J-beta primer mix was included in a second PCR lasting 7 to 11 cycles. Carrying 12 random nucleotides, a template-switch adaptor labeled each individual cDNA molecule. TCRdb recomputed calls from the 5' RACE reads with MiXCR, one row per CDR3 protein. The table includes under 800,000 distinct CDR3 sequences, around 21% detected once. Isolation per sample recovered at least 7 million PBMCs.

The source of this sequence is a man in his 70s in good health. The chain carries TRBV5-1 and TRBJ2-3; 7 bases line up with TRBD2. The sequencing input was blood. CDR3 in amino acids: CASSVSGPSDTQYF. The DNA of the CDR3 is TGCGCCAGCAGCGTTAGCGGGCCGTCAGATACGCAGTATTTT.